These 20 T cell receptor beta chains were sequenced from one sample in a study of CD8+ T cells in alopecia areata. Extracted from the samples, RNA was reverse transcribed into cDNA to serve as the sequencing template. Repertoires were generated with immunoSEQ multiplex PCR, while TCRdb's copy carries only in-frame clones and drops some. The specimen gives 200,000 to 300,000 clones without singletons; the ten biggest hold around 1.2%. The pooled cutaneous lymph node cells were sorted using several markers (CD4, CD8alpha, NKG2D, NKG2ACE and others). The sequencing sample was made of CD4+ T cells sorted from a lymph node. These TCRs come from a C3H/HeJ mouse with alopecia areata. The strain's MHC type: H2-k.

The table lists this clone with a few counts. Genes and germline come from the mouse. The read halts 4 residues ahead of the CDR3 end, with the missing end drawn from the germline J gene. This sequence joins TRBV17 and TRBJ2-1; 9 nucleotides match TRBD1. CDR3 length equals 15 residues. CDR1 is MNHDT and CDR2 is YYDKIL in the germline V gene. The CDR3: CASSREQGARAEQFF. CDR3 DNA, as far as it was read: TGTGCTAGCAGTAGGGAACAGGGGGCGAGGGCT.

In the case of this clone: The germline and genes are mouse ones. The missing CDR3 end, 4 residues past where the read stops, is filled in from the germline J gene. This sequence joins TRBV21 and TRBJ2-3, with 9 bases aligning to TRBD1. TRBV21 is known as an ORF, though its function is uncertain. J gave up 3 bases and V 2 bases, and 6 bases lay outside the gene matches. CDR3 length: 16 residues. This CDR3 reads CASSQARDREAETLYF. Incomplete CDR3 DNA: TGTGCTAGCAGTCAAGCTAGGGACAGGGAGGCAGAA.

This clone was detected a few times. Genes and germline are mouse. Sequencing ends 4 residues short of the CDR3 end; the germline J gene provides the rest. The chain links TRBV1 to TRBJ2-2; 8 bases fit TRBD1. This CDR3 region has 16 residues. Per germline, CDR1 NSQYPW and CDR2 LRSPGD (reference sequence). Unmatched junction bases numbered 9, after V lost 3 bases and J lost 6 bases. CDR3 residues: CTCSAQGALVAGQLYF. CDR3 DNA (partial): TGCACCTGCAGTGCTCAGGGGGCCCTTGTCGCCGGG.

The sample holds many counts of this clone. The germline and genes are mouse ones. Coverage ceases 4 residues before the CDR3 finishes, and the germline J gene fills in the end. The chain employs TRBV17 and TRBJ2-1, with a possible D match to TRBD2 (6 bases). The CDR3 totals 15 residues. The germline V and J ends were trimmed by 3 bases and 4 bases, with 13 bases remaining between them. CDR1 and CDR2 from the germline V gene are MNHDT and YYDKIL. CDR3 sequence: CASSSRGEGYAEQFF. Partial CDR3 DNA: TGTGCTAGCAGTAGTCGGGGGGAGGGTTATGCT.

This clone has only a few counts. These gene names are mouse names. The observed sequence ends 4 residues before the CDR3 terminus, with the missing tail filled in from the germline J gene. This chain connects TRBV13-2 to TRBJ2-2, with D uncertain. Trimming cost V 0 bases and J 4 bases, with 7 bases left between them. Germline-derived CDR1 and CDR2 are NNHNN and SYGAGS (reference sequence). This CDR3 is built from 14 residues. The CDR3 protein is CASGDAEGTGQLYF. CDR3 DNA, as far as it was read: TGTGCCAGCGGTGATGCAGAGGGCACCGGG.

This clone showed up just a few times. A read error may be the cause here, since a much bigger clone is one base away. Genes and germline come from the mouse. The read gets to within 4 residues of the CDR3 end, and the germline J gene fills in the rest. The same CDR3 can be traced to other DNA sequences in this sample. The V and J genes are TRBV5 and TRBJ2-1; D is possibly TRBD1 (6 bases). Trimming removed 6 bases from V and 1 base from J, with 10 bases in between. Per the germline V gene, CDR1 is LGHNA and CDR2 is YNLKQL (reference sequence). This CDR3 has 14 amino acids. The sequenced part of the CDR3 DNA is TGTGCCAGCAGTCCGGGACAAAACTATGCT. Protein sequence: CASSPGQNYA. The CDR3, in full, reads CASSPGQNYAEQFF.

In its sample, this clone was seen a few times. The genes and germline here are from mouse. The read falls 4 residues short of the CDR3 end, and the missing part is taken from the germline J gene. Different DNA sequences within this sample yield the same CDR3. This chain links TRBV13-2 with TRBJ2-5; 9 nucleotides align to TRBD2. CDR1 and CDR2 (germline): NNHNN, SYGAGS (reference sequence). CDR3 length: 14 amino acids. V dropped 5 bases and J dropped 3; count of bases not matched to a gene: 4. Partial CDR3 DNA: TGTGCCAGCGGCCCGGGACTGGGTCAAGAC. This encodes CASGPGLGQD. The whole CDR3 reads CASGPGLGQDTQYF.

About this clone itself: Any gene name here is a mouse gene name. The CDR3 is CTCSVDWGSYEQYF. The covered CDR3 bases are TGCACCTGCAGTGTCGACTGGGGGTCCTAT. The gene calls are TRBV1 and TRBJ2-7; 9 bases agree with TRBD2. Coverage ceases 4 residues before the CDR3 finishes, and the germline J gene fills in the end. Looked up from germline, CDR1 is NSQYPW and CDR2 is LRSPGD (reference sequence). Trimming took 4 bases from V and 1 from J; bases not matched to a gene: 2. The CDR3 has 14 amino acids.

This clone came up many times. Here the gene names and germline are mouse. The covered CDR3 bases are TGTGCTAGCAGTTTAACAGGGGGCGCT. It yields the protein CASSLTGGA. The full CDR3 sequence reads CASSLTGGAEQFF. The chain joins TRBV29 to TRBJ2-1, with 9 bases lining up with TRBD1. Read coverage stops 4 residues before the CDR3 terminus; the germline J gene supplies the remainder. CDR1 is MSHET, CDR2 SYDVDS, per germline. This CDR3 is built from 13 residues.

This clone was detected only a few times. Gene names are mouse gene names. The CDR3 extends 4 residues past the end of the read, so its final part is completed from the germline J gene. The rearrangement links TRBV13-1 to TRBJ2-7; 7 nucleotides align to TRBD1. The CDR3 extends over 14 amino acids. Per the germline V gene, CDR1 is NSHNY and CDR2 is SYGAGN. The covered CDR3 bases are TGTGCCAGCAGTGCCGACAGGGCCGAATAT. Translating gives CASSADRAEY. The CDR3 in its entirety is CASSADRAEYEQYF.

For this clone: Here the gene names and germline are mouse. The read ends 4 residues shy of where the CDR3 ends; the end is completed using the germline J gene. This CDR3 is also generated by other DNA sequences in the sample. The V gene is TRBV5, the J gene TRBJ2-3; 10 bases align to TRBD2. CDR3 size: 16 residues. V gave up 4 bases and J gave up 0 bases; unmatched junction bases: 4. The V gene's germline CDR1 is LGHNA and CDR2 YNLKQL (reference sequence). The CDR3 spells CASSRLGGPSAETLYF. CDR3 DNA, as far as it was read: TGTGCCAGCAGCCGACTGGGGGGCCCTAGTGCAGAA.

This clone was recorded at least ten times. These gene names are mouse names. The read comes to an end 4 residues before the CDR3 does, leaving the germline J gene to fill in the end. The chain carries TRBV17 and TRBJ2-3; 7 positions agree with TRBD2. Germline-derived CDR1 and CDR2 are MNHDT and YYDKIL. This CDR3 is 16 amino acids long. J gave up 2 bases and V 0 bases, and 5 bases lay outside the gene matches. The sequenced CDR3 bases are TGTGCTAGCAGTAGAGATCGGGGGGGAGTTGCAGAA. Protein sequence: CASSRDRGGVAE. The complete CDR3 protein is CASSRDRGGVAETLYF. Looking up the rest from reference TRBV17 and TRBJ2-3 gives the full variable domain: DTTVKQNPRYKLARVGKPVNLICSQTMNHDTMYWYQKKPNQAPKLLLFYYDKILNREADTFEKFQSSRPNNSFCSLYIGSAGLEYSAMYLCASSRDRGGVAETLYFGSGTRLTVL.

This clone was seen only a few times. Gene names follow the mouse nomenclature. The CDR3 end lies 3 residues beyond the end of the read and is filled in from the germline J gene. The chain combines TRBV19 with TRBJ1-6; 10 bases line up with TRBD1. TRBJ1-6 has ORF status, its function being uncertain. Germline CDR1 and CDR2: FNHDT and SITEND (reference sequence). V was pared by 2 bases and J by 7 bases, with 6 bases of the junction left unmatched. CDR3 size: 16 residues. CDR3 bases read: TGTGCCAGCAGTATCAGGACAGGGGGTATGAATTCGCCC. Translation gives CASSIRTGGMNSP. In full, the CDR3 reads CASSIRTGGMNSPLYF.

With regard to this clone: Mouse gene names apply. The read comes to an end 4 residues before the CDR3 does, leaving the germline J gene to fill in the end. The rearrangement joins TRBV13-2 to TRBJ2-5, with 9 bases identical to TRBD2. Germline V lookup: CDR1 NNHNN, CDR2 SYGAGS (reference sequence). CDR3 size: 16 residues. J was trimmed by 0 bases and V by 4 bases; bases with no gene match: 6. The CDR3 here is CASGPWTGDNQDTQYF. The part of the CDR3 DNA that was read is TGTGCCAGCGGTCCCTGGACTGGGGATAACCAAGAC.

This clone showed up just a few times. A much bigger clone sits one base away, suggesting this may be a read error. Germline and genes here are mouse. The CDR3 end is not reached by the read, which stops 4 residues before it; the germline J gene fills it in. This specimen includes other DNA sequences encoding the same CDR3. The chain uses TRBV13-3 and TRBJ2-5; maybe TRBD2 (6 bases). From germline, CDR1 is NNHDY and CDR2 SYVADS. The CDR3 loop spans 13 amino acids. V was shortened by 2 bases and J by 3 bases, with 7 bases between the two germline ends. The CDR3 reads CASSDWGQDTQYF. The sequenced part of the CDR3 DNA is TGTGCCAGCAGTGACTGGGGTCAAGAC.

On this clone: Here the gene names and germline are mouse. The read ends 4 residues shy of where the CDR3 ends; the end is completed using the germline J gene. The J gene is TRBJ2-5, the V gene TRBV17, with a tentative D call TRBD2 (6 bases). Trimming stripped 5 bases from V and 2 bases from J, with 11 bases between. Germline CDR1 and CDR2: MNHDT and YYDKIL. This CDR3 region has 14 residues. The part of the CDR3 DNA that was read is TGTGCTAGCAGTGTCTTTGGGGGCCAAGAC. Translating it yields CASSVFGGQD. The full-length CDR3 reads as CASSVFGGQDTQYF.

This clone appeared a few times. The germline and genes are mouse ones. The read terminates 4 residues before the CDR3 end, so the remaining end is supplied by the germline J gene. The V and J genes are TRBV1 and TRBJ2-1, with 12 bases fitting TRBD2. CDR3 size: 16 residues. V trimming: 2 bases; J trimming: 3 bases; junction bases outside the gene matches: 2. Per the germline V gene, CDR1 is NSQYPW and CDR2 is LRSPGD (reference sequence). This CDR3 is CTCSARLGGRYAEQFF. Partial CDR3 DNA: TGCACCTGCAGTGCACGACTGGGGGGGCGCTATGCT.

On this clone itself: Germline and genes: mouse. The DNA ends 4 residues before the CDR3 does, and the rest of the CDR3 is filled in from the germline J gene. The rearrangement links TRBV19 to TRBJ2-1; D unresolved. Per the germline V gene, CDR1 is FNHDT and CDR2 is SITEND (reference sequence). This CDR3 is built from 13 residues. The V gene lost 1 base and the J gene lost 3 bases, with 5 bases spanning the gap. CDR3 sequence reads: CASSIRVYAEQFF. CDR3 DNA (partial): TGTGCCAGCAGTATAAGGGTCTATGCT.

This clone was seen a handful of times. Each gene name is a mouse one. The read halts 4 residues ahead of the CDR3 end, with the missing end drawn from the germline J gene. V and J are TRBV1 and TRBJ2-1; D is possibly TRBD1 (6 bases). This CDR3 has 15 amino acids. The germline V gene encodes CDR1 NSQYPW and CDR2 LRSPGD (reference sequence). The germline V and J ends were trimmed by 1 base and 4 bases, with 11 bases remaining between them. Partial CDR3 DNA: TGCACCTGCAGTGCAGGCGGGACAACGTATGCT. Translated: CTCSAGGTTYA. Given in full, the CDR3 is CTCSAGGTTYAEQFF.

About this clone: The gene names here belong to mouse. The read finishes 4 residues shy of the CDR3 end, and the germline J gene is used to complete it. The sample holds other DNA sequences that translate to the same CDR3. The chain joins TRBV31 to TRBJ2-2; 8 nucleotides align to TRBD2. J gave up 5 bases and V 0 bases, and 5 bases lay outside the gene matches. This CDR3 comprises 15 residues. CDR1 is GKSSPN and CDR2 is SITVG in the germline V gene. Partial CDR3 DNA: TGTGCCTGGAGTCTCCTGGGGGGTGGTACCGGG. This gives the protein CAWSLLGGGTG. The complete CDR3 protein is CAWSLLGGGTGQLYF.